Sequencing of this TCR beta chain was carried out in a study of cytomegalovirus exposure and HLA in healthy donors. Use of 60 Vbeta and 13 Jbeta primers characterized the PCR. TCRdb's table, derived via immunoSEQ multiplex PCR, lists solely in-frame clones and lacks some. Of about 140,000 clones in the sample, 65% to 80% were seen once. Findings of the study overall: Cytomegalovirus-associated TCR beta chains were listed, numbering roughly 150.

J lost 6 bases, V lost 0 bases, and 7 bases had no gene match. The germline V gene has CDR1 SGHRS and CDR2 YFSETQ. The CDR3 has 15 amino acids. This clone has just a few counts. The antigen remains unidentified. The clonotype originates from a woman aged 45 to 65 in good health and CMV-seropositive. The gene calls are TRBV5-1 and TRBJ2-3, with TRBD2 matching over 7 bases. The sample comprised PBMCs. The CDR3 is CASSLDSGAGDTQYF. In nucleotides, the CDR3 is TGCGCCAGCAGCTTGGACAGCGGGGCAGGGGATACGCAGTATTTT.